This T cell receptor (beta chain) was identified during a study of T cell repertoires in ileal Crohn's disease. Looking at the study overall: Surgery for a complication: stricturing in 61%, penetrating in about 39%. Postoperative therapy was given to about half: more than 10 thiopurines, 15 to 20 anti-TNF agents. Biopsies at the proximal margin of the resected specimen form MI samples.

V was pared by 4 bases and J by 5 bases, with 3 bases of the junction left unmatched. The CDR3 runs 14 residues. Germline V gene lookup returns CDR1 SGHDT and CDR2 YYEEEE. Produced via immunoSEQ multiplex PCR; TCRdb's table is partial and in-frame only. The sample carries around 3,700 clones, about nine tenths recorded once. Regarding time point: proximal margin of the surgical specimen (macroscopically non-inflamed). Adults with ileal or ileocolonic Crohn's disease and an indication for resection were eligible. Sequencing was done on a sample of ileal tissue. The source is an adult with Crohn's disease. V usage is TRBV5-6 and J usage is TRBJ2-7, with 13 bases matching TRBD2. In nucleotides, the CDR3 is TGTGCCAGCAGCGTCGGACTAGCGGGAGACGAGCAGTACTTC. It translates to CASSVGLAGDEQYF.